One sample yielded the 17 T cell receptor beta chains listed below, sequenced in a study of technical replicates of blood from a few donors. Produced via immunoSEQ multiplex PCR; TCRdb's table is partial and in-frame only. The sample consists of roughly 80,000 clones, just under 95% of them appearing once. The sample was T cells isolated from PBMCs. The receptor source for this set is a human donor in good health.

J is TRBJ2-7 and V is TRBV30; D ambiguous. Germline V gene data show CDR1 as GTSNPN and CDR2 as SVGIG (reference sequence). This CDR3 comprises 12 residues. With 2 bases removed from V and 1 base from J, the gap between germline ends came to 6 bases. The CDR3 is CAWSSLSYEQYF. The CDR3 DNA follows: TGTGCCTGGAGTAGTCTATCCTACGAGCAGTACTTC.

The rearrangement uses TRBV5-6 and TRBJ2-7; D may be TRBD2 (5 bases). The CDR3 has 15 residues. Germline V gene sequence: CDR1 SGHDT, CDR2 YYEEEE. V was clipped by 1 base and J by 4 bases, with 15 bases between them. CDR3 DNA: TGTGCCAGCAGCTTGCTTTCCGGGGTTCCGTACGAGCAGTACTTC. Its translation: CASSLLSGVPYEQYF.

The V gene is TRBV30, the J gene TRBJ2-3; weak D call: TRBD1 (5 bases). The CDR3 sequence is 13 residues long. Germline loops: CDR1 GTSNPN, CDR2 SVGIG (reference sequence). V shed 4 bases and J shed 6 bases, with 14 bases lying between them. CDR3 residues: CAWTGSKRDTQYF. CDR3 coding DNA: TGTGCCTGGACAGGGTCAAAACGTGATACGCAGTATTTT.

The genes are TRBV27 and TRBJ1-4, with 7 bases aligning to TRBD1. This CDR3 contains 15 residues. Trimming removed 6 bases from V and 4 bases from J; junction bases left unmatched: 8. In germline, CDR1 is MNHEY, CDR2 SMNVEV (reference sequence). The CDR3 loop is CASRPAGGNNEKLFF. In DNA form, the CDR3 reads TGTGCCAGCAGGCCGGCAGGGGGGAATAATGAAAAACTGTTTTTT.

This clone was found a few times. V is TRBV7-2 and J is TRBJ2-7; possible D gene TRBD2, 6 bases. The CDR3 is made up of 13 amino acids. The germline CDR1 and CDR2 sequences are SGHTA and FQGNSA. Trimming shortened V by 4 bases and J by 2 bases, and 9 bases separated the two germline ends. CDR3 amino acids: CASSSGSPYEQYF. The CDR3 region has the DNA TGTGCCAGCAGCTCCGGGAGCCCCTACGAGCAGTACTTC.

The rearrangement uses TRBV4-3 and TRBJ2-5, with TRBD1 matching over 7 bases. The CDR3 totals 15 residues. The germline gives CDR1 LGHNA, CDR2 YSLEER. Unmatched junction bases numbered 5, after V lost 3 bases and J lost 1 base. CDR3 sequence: CASSQLQGSQETQYF. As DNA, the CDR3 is TGCGCCAGCAGCCAGTTACAGGGGTCCCAAGAGACCCAGTACTTC.

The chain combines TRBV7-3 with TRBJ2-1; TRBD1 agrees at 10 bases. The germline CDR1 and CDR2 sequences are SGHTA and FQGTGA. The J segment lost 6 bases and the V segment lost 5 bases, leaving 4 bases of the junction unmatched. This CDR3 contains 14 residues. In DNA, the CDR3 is TGTGCCAGCAGCCCGTGGGACAGGGGCAATGAGCAGTTCTTC. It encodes CASSPWDRGNEQFF.

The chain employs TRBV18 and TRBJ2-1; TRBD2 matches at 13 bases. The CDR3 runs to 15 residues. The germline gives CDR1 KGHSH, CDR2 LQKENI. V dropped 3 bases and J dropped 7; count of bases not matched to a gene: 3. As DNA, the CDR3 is TGTGCCAGCTCACCGGGACTAGCGGGGTTTAATGAGCAGTTCTTC. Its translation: CASSPGLAGFNEQFF.

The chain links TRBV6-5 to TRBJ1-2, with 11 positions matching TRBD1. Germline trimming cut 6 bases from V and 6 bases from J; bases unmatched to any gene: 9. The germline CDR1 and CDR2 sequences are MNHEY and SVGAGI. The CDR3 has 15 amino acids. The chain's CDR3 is CASRLSGQGGHGYTF. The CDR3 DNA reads TGTGCCAGCAGACTATCGGGACAGGGGGGGCATGGCTACACCTTC.

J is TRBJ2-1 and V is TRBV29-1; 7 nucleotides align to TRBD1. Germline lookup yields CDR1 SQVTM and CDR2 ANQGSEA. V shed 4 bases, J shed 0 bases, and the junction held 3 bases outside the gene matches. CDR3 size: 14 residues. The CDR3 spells CSVGQGSSYNEQFF. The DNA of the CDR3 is TGCAGCGTTGGACAGGGAAGCTCCTACAATGAGCAGTTCTTC.

The CDR3, as DNA: TGCAGCGCCGAGACTAGCGGGAGTTACGAGCAGTACTTC. This sequence encodes CSAETSGSYEQYF. The rearrangement joins TRBV29-1 to TRBJ2-7; 12 positions match TRBD2. Per the germline V gene, CDR1 is SQVTM and CDR2 is ANQGSEA. V trimming: 7 bases; J trimming: 4 bases; junction bases outside the gene matches: 5. The CDR3 is 13 residues long.

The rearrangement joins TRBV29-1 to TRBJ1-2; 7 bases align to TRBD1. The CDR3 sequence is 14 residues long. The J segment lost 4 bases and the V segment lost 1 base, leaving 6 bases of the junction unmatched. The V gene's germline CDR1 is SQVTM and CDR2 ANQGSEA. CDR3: CSVEVGTESYGYTF. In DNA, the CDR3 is TGCAGCGTTGAAGTGGGGACAGAATCCTATGGCTACACCTTC. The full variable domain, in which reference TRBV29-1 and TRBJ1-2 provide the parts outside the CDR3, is SAVISQKPSRDICQRGTSLTIQCQVDSQVTMMFWYRQQPGQSLTLIATANQGSEATYESGFVIDKFPISRPNLTFSTLTVSNMSPEDSSIYLCSVEVGTESYGYTFGSGTRLTVV.

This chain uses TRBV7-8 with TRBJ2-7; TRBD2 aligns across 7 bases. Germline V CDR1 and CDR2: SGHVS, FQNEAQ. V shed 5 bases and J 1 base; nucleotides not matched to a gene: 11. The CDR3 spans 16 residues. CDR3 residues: CASSAGLAGASYEQYF. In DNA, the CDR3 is TGTGCCAGCAGCGCGGGCCTTGCGGGAGCATCCTACGAGCAGTACTTC.

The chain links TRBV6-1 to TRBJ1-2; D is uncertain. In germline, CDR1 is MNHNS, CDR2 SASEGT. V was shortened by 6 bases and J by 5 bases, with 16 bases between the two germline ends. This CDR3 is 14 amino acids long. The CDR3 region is CASSQTRQNYGYTF. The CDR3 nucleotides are TGTGCCAGCAGCCAAACGAGGCAGAATTATGGCTACACCTTC.

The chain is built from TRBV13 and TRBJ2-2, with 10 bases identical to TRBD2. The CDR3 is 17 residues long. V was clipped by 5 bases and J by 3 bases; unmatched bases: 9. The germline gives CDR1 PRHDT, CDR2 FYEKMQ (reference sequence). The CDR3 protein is CASSPNLAGVDTGELFF. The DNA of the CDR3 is TGTGCCAGCAGCCCTAATCTAGCGGGAGTCGACACCGGGGAGCTGTTTTTT.

The CDR3, as DNA: TGTGCCAGCAGCTACCCCGGGACAGGTAAACCATACAATGAGCAGTTCTTC. This encodes CASSYPGTGKPYNEQFF. The chain is built from TRBV27 and TRBJ2-1, with 8 bases lining up with TRBD1. The CDR3 covers 17 residues. Germline CDR1 and CDR2: MNHEY and SMNVEV (reference sequence). V trimming: 6 bases; J trimming: 4 bases; junction bases outside the gene matches: 14.

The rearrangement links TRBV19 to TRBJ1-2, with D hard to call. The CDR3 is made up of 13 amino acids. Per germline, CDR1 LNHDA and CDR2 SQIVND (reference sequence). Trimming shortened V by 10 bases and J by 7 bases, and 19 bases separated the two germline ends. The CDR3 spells CATRAGFGGGYTF. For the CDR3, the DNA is TGTGCCACCCGGGCGGGATTCGGAGGTGGCTACACCTTC.